A few counts support the clone carrying this T cell receptor (beta chain). No antigen is known for it. This record belongs to a study of CD8+ T cells in alopecia areata. The overall study: Those treated were given oral tofacitinib at 5 to 10 mg twice daily. People stayed on tofacitinib for 6 to 18 months, then stopped the drug for 6 months.

Patients with alopecia areata provided lesional scalp punch biopsies as well as peripheral blood. The V end lost 5 bases, the J end lost 1 base, and 17 bases lay between the germline ends. CDR1 SGHNT and CDR2 YENEEA come from the germline V gene. The CDR3 covers 16 residues. cDNA serving as the sequencing template came from extracted, reverse transcribed RNA. TCRdb keeps only in-frame clones here, not all; method: immunoSEQ multiplex PCR. The sample yields under 20,000 clones, about 59% seen once. Study results and caveats: Possibly because of HLA-related factors, TCR sharing was less clear across patients than in mice. Sequences from scalp samples also cover resident alphabeta T cells of normal skin.

The receptor was isolated from a human donor with alopecia areata. Sequenced here: skin, sampled at week 0. V is TRBV11-3 and J is TRBJ1-1, with D perhaps TRBD1 (5 bases). Here the CDR3 DNA reads TGTGCCAGCAGCCCCCGGGACCGAGGCCCGAACACTGAAGCTTTCTTT. Its protein is CASSPRDRGPNTEAFF.